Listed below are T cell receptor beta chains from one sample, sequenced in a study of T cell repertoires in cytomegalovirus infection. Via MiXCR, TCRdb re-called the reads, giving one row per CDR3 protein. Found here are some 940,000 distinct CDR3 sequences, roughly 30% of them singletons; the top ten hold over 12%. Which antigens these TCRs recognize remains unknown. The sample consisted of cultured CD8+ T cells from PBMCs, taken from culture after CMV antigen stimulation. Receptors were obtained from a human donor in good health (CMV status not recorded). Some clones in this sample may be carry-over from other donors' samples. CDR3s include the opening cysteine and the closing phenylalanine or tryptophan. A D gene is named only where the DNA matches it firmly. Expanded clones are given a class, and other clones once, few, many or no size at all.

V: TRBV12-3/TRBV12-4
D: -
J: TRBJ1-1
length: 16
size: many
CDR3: CASSLAEGLLNTEAFF
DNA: TGTGCCAGCAGTTTGGCGGAGGGGCTTTTAAACACTGAAGCTTTCTTT

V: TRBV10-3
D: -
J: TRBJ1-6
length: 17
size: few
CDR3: CATLRALEGGYSSPLHF
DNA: TGTGCCACCCTTAGGGCCCTGGAAGGAGGGTATTCTTCACCCCTCCACTTT

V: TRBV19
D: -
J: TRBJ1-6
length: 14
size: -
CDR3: CASSKQGSGSPLHF
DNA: TGTGCCAGTAGTAAGCAGGGGTCCGGTTCACCCCTCCACTTT

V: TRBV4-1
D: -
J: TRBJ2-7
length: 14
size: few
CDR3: CASSQREEAYEQYF
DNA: TGCGCCAGCAGCCAACGGGAAGAGGCCTACGAGCAGTACTTC

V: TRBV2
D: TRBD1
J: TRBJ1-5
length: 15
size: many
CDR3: CASSEGQGWDQPQHF
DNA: TGTGCCAGCAGTGAAGGACAGGGTTGGGATCAGCCCCAGCATTTT

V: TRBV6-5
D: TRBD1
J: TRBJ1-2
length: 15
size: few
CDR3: CASSPPRQGGLGYTF
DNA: TGTGCCAGCAGCCCCCCCCGCCAGGGGGGGTTAGGCTACACCTTC

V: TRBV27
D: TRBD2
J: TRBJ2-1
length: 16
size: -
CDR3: CASSLLIAGGYNEQFF
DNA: TGTGCCAGCAGTCTTCTTATAGCGGGGGGTTACAATGAGCAGTTCTTC

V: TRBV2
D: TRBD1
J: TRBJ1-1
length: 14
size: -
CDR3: CASSKGAVNTEAFF
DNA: TGTGCCAGCAGCAAGGGGGCCGTGAACACTGAAGCTTTCTTT

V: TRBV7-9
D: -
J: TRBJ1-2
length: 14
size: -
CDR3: CASSLALGVRGYTF
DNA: TGTGCCAGCAGCTTAGCGCTCGGGGTCAGGGGCTACACCTTC

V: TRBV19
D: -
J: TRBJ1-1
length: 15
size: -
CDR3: CASSIVGASSTEAFF
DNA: TGTGCCAGTAGTATAGTCGGGGCTTCGAGCACTGAAGCTTTCTTT

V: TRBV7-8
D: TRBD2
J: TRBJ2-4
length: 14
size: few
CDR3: CANSFSRPGGIQYF
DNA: TGTGCCAACAGCTTCTCTCGGCCGGGAGGGATTCAGTACTTC

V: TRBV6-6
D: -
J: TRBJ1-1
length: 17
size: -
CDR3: CASSYLNPVMWVTEAFF
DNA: TGTGCCAGCAGTTACTTGAATCCGGTGATGTGGGTCACTGAAGCTTTCTTT

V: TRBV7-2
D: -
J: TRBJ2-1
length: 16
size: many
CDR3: CASSSTGWSSYNEQFF
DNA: TGTGCCAGCAGTTCGACAGGTTGGAGCTCCTACAATGAGCAGTTCTTC

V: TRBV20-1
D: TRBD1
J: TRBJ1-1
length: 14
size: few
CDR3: CSARGGTGATEAFF
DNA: TGCAGTGCTCGAGGTGGGACAGGGGCCACTGAAGCTTTCTTT

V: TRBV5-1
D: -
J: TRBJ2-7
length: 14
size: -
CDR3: CASTRGQGDDEQYF
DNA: TGCGCCAGCACCCGGGGGCAGGGGGATGACGAGCAGTACTTC

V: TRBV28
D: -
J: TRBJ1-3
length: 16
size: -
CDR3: CASSSLQGASGNTIYF
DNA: TGTGCCAGCAGTTCCCTACAGGGCGCCTCTGGAAACACCATATATTTT

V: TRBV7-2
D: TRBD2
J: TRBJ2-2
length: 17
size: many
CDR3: CASSLDPGLEDTGELFF
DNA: TGTGCCAGCAGCTTAGACCCGGGACTAGAGGACACCGGGGAGCTGTTTTTT

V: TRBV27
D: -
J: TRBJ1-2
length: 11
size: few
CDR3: CASAGVRGYTF
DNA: TGTGCCAGCGCAGGGGTCCGGGGCTACACCTTC

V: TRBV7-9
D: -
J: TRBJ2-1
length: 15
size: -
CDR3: CASSRGGRSYNEQFF
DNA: TGTGCCAGCAGTCGAGGAGGACGGAGCTACAATGAGCAGTTCTTC

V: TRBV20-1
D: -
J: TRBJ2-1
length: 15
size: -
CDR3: CSATDPRLAIGEQFF
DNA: TGCAGTGCCACGGACCCACGGCTAGCGATCGGTGAGCAGTTCTTC

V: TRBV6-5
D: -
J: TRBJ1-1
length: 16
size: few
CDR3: CASSYRQAALNTEAFF
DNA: TGTGCCAGCAGTTACAGGCAGGCGGCCTTGAACACTGAAGCTTTCTTT

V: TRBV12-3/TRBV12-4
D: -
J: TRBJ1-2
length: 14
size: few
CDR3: CASSFSGVIHGYTF
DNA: TGTGCCAGCAGTTTCTCAGGGGTTATCCATGGCTACACCTTC

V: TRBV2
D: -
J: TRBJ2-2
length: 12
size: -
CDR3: CASSGRTRELFF
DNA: TGTGCCAGCAGTGGAAGGACGAGGGAGCTGTTTTTT

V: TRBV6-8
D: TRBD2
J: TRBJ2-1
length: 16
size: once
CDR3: CANSYPTSGGSDEQFF
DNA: TGTGCCAACAGTTATCCGACTAGCGGGGGTAGCGATGAGCAGTTCTTC

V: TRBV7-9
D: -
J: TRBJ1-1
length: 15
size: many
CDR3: CASSLAPFMNTEAFF
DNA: TGTGCCAGCAGCTTGGCACCTTTTATGAACACTGAAGCTTTCTTT

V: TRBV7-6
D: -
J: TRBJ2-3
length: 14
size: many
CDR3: CASSLALRTDTQYF
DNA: TGTGCCAGCAGCTTAGCGCTGCGGACAGATACGCAGTATTTT